This T cell receptor (beta chain) originates from a study of T cell responses to AZD1222 COVID-19 vaccine. Profiled with immunoSEQ multiplex PCR; TCRdb holds only in-frame clones, not every one. This table holds roughly 120,000 clones, around 85% found once. The germline V gene encodes CDR1 LNHDA and CDR2 SQIVND (reference sequence). The CDR3 length is 14 residues. In the case of this clone: Its target is not known. Its ends do not fully match the called genes, so a read error is possible.

Study observations and caveats: There were repertoire samples only from the period after the peak T cell response. Only a handful of AZD1222 recipients were seropositive at baseline.

The source is an adult in good health. This material consisted of peripheral blood, taken on day 0 of AZD1222 vaccination. The V and J genes are TRBV19 and TRBJ2-7, with 14 bases lining up with TRBD2. CDR3 residues: CASSRSHRTSGRFF. Here the CDR3 DNA reads TGTGCCAGTAGTAGATCCCATAGGACTAGCGGGAGGTTTTTC.